A selection of T cell receptor beta chains follows, all from one sample in a study of vaccination and CD4 T cells after COVID-19. Using its own MiXCR run on the PCR reads, TCRdb lists one record per CDR3 protein. This table has about 20,000 distinct CDR3 sequences, 55% appearing once. Their antigen targets remain unknown. Material: CD4+ T cells from blood, cultured in vitro. The receptors were sampled from a human donor who had recovered from COVID-19. Both conserved end residues are part of each CDR3. Each record gives: CDR3 protein, CDR3 DNA, D gene, V gene, J gene, clone size. D genes are given only for firm matches. Clone size is shown for a subset of rows, as once, few, many or a class of expanded clone.

CDR3: CASQGSYNSPLHF
DNA: TGTGCCAGTCAGGGCTCCTATAATTCACCCCTCCACTTT
D: NA
V: TRBV19
J: TRBJ1-6
size: once

CDR3: CSATNHRRPVNDYTF
DNA: TGCAGTGCCACAAACCATAGACGGCCCGTCAACGACTACACCTTC
D: NA
V: TRBV20-1
J: TRBJ1-2
size: NA

CDR3: CASSYRPIRTGGWGEPQHF
DNA: TGTGCCAGCAGTTACCGCCCAATCCGGACAGGGGGCTGGGGGGAGCCCCAGCATTTT
D: TRBD1
V: TRBV6-5
J: TRBJ1-5
size: few

CDR3: CSAIALAGETQYF
DNA: TGCAGTGCTATCGCACTAGCGGGAGAGACCCAGTACTTC
D: TRBD2
V: TRBV20-1
J: TRBJ2-5
size: few

CDR3: CASSLLQAGTEAFF
DNA: TGCGCCAGCAGCTTGTTGCAGGCAGGAACTGAAGCTTTCTTT
D: NA
V: TRBV5-1
J: TRBJ1-1
size: NA

CDR3: CASSSQPGTGGLETQYF
DNA: TGTGCCAGCAGCTCGCAGCCCGGGACAGGGGGCCTGGAGACCCAGTACTTC
D: TRBD1
V: TRBV11-3
J: TRBJ2-5
size: NA

CDR3: CASSPGGGAKNIQYF
DNA: TGTGCCAGCAGCCCGGGAGGGGGGGCCAAAAACATTCAGTACTTC
D: TRBD2
V: TRBV11-3
J: TRBJ2-4
size: NA

CDR3: CASRGGENTGELFF
DNA: TGTGCCAGCAGAGGGGGGGAGAACACCGGGGAGCTGTTTTTT
D: NA
V: TRBV6-1
J: TRBJ2-2
size: NA

CDR3: CASSYARQPYEQYF
DNA: TGTGCCAGCAGTTACGCACGACAGCCCTACGAGCAGTACTTC
D: NA
V: TRBV27
J: TRBJ2-7
size: NA

CDR3: CASSYSGTMQPQHF
DNA: TGTGCCAGCAGTTACTCCGGCACAATGCAGCCCCAGCATTTT
D: NA
V: TRBV6-5
J: TRBJ1-5
size: NA

CDR3: CSAREGSGDSPLHF
DNA: TGCAGTGCTAGGGAGGGGAGCGGGGATTCACCCCTCCACTTT
D: NA
V: TRBV20-1
J: TRBJ1-6
size: medium-sized

CDR3: CSARQGADTEAFF
DNA: TGCAGTGCCCGACAGGGTGCGGACACTGAAGCTTTCTTT
D: TRBD1
V: TRBV20-1
J: TRBJ1-1
size: NA

CDR3: CASSYLPPTRGRFIYEQYF
DNA: TGTGCCAGCAGTTACTTACCGCCGACGAGGGGGCGATTTATCTACGAGCAGTACTTC
D: TRBD1
V: TRBV6-5
J: TRBJ2-7
size: NA

CDR3: CSASGIDRTTDTQYF
DNA: TGCAGTGCTAGCGGAATCGATCGGACCACAGATACGCAGTATTTT
D: NA
V: TRBV20-1
J: TRBJ2-3
size: few

CDR3: CASSDSSGTGFNGYTF
DNA: TGTGCCAGCAGCGATTCTTCCGGGACAGGGTTTAATGGCTACACCTTC
D: TRBD1
V: TRBV11-2
J: TRBJ1-2
size: few

CDR3: CASSYSGQSQETQYF
DNA: TGTGCCAGCAGTTACTCCGGGCAGTCCCAAGAGACCCAGTACTTC
D: NA
V: TRBV6-5
J: TRBJ2-5
size: NA

CDR3: CASSNYGTGYEQYF
DNA: TGTGCCAGCAGCAATTACGGGACAGGCTACGAGCAGTACTTC
D: NA
V: TRBV21-1
J: TRBJ2-7
size: NA

CDR3: CASSLTGGSTDTQYF
DNA: TGTGCCAGCAGCTTAACGGGGGGGAGCACAGATACGCAGTATTTT
D: TRBD2
V: TRBV7-3
J: TRBJ2-3
size: NA

CDR3: CATSKTGGGYEQYF
DNA: TGTGCCACCAGCAAGACAGGGGGCGGGTACGAGCAGTACTTC
D: TRBD1
V: TRBV15
J: TRBJ2-7
size: few

CDR3: CASSPPGLGTEAFF
DNA: TGTGCCAGCAGTCCTCCGGGGCTAGGGACTGAAGCTTTCTTT
D: NA
V: TRBV2
J: TRBJ1-1
size: NA

CDR3: CASSLDQTGELFF
DNA: TGCGCCAGCAGCTTGGACCAGACCGGGGAGCTGTTTTTT
D: NA
V: TRBV5-1
J: TRBJ2-2
size: NA

CDR3: CASRMTSASYNEQFF
DNA: TGTGCCAGCAGGATGACTAGTGCGTCCTACAATGAGCAGTTCTTC
D: NA
V: TRBV12-3/TRBV12-4
J: TRBJ2-1
size: once

CDR3: CASSRRDWTYNEQFF
DNA: TGTGCCAGCAGCCGCCGGGACTGGACCTACAATGAGCAGTTCTTC
D: NA
V: TRBV7-9
J: TRBJ2-1
size: few

CDR3: CASSLIKAGTGELFF
DNA: TGCGCCAGCAGCCTGATTAAAGCGGGCACCGGGGAGCTGTTTTTT
D: NA
V: TRBV5-1
J: TRBJ2-2
size: NA